This entry lists 16 T cell receptor beta chains sequenced from one sample in a study of blood T cell repertoires in COVID-19. Profiling relied on immunoSEQ multiplex PCR, and the TCRdb table lists in-frame clones only, not all of them. Among about 82,000 clones listed, approximately 78% were seen once. Input material: peripheral blood. These receptors were collected from a man aged 60 to 75 with COVID-19, enrolled during active disease.

The DNA for the CDR3 is TGTGCCAGCAGCCAAGGAGCTCCTGAAGCTTTCTTT. Its protein is CASSQGAPEAFF. This chain joins TRBV3-1 (or the pseudogene TRBV3-2) and TRBJ1-1; D not certain. This CDR3 comprises 12 residues. In germline, CDR1 is LGHDT, CDR2 YNNKEL (reference sequence). Trimming removed 1 base at V and 6 bases at J, with 6 bases between.

This chain links TRBV6-6 with TRBJ2-7, with 11 bases identical to TRBD2. Germline-derived CDR1 and CDR2 are MNHNY and SVGAGI (reference sequence). The CDR3 loop spans 14 amino acids. Trimming cost V 7 bases and J 5 bases; bases outside gene matches: 7. As DNA, the CDR3 is TGTGCCAGCACCGTACTAGCGGGGGTCAACGAGCAGTACTTC. Translating it yields CASTVLAGVNEQYF.

The chain joins TRBV27 to TRBJ1-5, with D unclear. The CDR3 has 12 amino acids. Germline loops: CDR1 MNHEY, CDR2 SMNVEV (reference sequence). V was trimmed by 6 bases and J by 9 bases, leaving 12 bases between them. CDR3 in DNA: TGTGCCAGCAGCGCCTATGGGCTGCCCCAGCATTTT. Amino acids: CASSAYGLPQHF.

The chain joins TRBV5-1 to TRBJ2-3; 9 nucleotides match TRBD1. J lost 2 bases, V lost 5 bases, and 6 bases had no gene match. Germline values: CDR1 SGHRS, CDR2 YFSETQ. CDR3 size: 15 residues. Here the CDR3 DNA reads TGCGCCAGCAGGGAGGGACAGGGTATCACAGATACGCAGTATTTT. Encoded protein: CASREGQGITDTQYF.

V gene TRBV6-5 combines with J gene TRBJ1-2; 7 positions agree with TRBD1. The V gene's germline CDR1 is MNHEY and CDR2 SVGAGI. With 2 bases clipped from V and 4 bases from J, the junction kept 7 bases outside the gene matches. The CDR3 loop spans 15 amino acids. The CDR3 protein is CASSYRQDRVYGYTF. DNA for the CDR3: TGTGCCAGCAGTTACAGGCAAGACAGGGTCTATGGCTACACCTTC.

The chain links TRBV5-4 to TRBJ1-1; 9 bases are shared with TRBD1. Germline CDR1 reads SGHNT; CDR2 reads YYREEE (reference sequence). Trimming took 4 bases from V and 4 from J; bases not matched to a gene: 5. The CDR3 sequence is 14 residues long. The CDR3 coding sequence is TGTGCCAGCAGCACGAGGACAGGGGCCACTGAAGCTTTCTTT. Protein sequence: CASSTRTGATEAFF.

This rearrangement joins TRBV6-2 or TRBV6-3 to TRBJ1-5, with TRBD1 matching 9 bases. CDR1 MNHEY and CDR2 SVGEGT come from the germline V gene. The CDR3 spans 14 residues. J lost 7 bases, V lost 4 bases, and 5 bases had no gene match. The CDR3 sequence: CASSSGQGRQPQHF. The CDR3 DNA sequence: TGTGCCAGCAGTTCGGGACAGGGTAGACAGCCCCAGCATTTT.

The chain carries TRBV6-5 and TRBJ1-5, with D perhaps matching TRBD1 (5 bases). V lost 4 bases, J lost 5 bases, and 12 bases lay in between. The CDR3 loop spans 14 amino acids. Germline V gene lookup returns CDR1 MNHEY and CDR2 SVGAGI. The CDR3 sequence is CASSSGLRDQPQHF. In DNA, the CDR3 is TGTGCCAGCAGTTCGGGACTACGGGATCAGCCCCAGCATTTT.

This chain connects TRBV10-3 to TRBJ1-2; D remains ambiguous. The CDR3 has 13 residues. The V gene's germline CDR1 is ENHRY and CDR2 SYGVKD. V was shortened by 2 bases and J by 6 bases, with 10 bases between the two germline ends. DNA of the CDR3: TGTGCCATCAGTGAGATCAGCGGAGATGGCTACACCTTC. Residues: CAISEISGDGYTF.

V is TRBV18 and J is TRBJ2-4, with unresolved D. Between the trimmed V and J ends, which lost 6 bases and 1 base, there was a span of 13 bases. CDR3 length equals 15 residues. In germline, CDR1 is KGHSH, CDR2 LQKENI. The CDR3 nucleotides are TGTGCCAGCTCGCCTCAAATACGGGCCAAAAACATTCAGTACTTC. Translating gives CASSPQIRAKNIQYF.

The sample holds one count of this clone. V is TRBV10-1 and J is TRBJ2-4, with a tentative D call TRBD2 (6 bases). Trimming left V 8 bases short and J 6 bases short, with 26 bases between. CDR1 and CDR2 (germline): WNHNN, SYGVQD (reference sequence). The CDR3 is made up of 17 amino acids. CDR3 in amino acids: CASVGDPLEGPPNIQYF. The CDR3 DNA reads TGCGCCAGCGTGGGGGACCCTCTGGAGGGTCCTCCAAACATTCAGTACTTC.

The chain links TRBV12-3 or TRBV12-4 to TRBJ2-7; D is uncertain. This CDR3 contains 12 residues. V lost 2 bases and J lost 3, with 5 bases in between. The CDR3 here is CASSLQFYEQYF. DNA of the CDR3: TGTGCCAGCAGTTTACAGTTCTACGAGCAGTACTTC.

The chain joins TRBV6-6 to TRBJ2-1; maybe TRBD2 (6 bases). The CDR3 is 12 amino acids. CDR1 MNHNY and CDR2 SVGAGI come from the germline V gene (reference sequence). V lost 6 bases to trimming and J lost 9 bases, with 12 bases between them. CDR3 region: CASRTSSGEQFF. For the CDR3, the DNA is TGTGCCAGCAGAACTAGCTCTGGTGAGCAGTTCTTC.

This clone was observed a handful of times. This chain joins TRBV2 and TRBJ2-7; weak D call: TRBD1 (6 bases). Germline V gene sequence: CDR1 SNHLY, CDR2 FYNNEI. CDR3 length: 14 amino acids. V lost 3 bases and J lost 6, with 15 bases in between. CDR3 amino acids: CASSEQGPSGEQYF. CDR3 DNA: TGTGCCAGCAGTGAGCAGGGGCCCTCGGGCGAGCAGTACTTC.

This clone was observed a single time. The J gene is TRBJ1-1, the V gene TRBV10-3, with D possibly being TRBD1 (5 bases). Germline-derived CDR1 and CDR2 are ENHRY and SYGVKD. The CDR3 contains 16 residues. V lost 7 bases and J 0 bases, leaving 18 bases between the germline ends. CDR3 nucleotide sequence: TGTGCCATCACGGCGGGACTCGAAGGATTGAACACTGAAGCTTTCTTT. This codes for CAITAGLEGLNTEAFF.

The chain uses TRBV7-2 and TRBJ1-6; 7 nucleotides match TRBD1. The germline gives CDR1 SGHTA, CDR2 FQGNSA. After removal of 0 bases from V and 9 bases from J, the junction contained 5 bases not matched to a gene. The length of the CDR3 is 15 residues. The CDR3 nucleotides are TGTGCCAGCAGCTTAGCGCGACAGGGAGGTTCACCCCTCCACTTT. Protein: CASSLARQGGSPLHF.